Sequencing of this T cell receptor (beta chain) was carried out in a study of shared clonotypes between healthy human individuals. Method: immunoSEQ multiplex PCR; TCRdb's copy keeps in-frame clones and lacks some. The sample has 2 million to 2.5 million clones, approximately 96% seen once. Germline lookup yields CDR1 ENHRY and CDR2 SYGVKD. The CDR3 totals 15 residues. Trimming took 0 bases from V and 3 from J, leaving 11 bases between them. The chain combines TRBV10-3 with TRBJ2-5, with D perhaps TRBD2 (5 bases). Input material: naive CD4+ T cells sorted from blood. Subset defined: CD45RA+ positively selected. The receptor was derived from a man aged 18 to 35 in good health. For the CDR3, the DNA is TGTGCCATCAGTGAGTCAACGGGATCCGAAGAGACCCAGTACTTC. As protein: CAISESTGSEETQYF.